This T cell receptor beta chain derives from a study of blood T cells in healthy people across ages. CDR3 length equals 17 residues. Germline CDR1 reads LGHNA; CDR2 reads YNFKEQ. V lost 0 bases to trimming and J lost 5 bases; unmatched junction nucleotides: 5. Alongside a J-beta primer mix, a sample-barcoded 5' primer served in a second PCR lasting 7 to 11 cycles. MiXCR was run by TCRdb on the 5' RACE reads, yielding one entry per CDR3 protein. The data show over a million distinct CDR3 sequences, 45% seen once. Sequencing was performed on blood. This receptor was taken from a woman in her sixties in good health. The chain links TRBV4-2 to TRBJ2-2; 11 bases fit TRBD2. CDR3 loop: CASSQDLTSGRTGELFF. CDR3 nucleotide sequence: TGTGCCAGCAGCCAAGATCTAACTAGCGGGAGAACCGGGGAGCTGTTTTTT.